This T cell receptor (beta chain) was retrieved from a study of T cells after yellow fever vaccination. This clonotype has only a few counts. The antigen is unknown. Study-wide results and caveats: Though weaker, the secondary response peaked faster, on day 5 versus 15. Booster samples showed a return of most primary-vaccination clones (roughly 96% CD4, 80% to 90% CD8).

The V and J ends lost 7 bases and 2 bases respectively, with 16 bases between them. The CDR3 runs 15 residues. Template-switching 5'RACE yielded the TCR cDNA; a universal primer site and UMIs were added in the process. TCRdb called the 5' RACE reads again in MiXCR, with one record for every CDR3 protein. The sample lists roughly 520,000 distinct CDR3 sequences, around a fifth occurring once. V gene TRBV12-3 or TRBV12-4 combines with J gene TRBJ2-3, with D perhaps given as TRBD1 or TRBD2 (5 bases each). The specimen was PBMCs, collected less than 25 days after the first yellow fever vaccination. This sequence originates from a man aged 18 to 29 who received the YFV17D yellow fever vaccine. The CDR3 loop is CASNPGPPHTDTQYF. CDR3 bases: TGTGCCAGCAACCCGGGACCGCCGCACACAGATACGCAGTATTTT.